The 25 T cell receptor beta chains listed next were all sequenced from one sample in a study of blood T cell repertoires in COVID-19. This table comes from immunoSEQ multiplex PCR, and its TCRdb copy is limited to in-frame clones, with some not included. The sample lists roughly 500,000 clones; 89% were seen once. Material: peripheral blood. These receptors came from a man between 18 and 29 years old with COVID-19, enrolled during active disease.

The V call is TRBV5-4, the J call TRBJ2-1; D gene ambiguous. The CDR3 has 12 amino acids. V lost 1 base to trimming and J lost 5 bases, with 4 bases between them. Germline CDR1 SGHNT, CDR2 YYREEE (reference sequence). CDR3 sequence reads: CASSLQNNEQFF. The DNA of the CDR3 is TGTGCCAGCAGCTTGCAGAACAATGAGCAGTTCTTC. The full variable domain, rest sourced from reference TRBV5-4 and TRBJ2-1, is ETGVTQSPTHLIKTRGQQVTLRCSSQSGHNTVSWYQQALGQGPQFIFQYYREEENGRGNFPPRFSGLQFPNYSSELNVNALELDDSALYLCASSLQNNEQFFGPGTRLTVL.

The chain recombines TRBV7-2 with TRBJ2-5; perhaps TRBD2 as D (7 bases). The V and J ends lost 1 base and 7 bases respectively, with 16 bases between them. CDR1 SGHTA and CDR2 FQGNSA come from the germline V gene. This CDR3 spans 15 amino acids. CDR3 residues: CASSLVDAGAVTQYF. The CDR3 DNA is TGTGCCAGCAGCTTAGTGGATGCGGGGGCCGTGACCCAGTACTTC.

This chain connects TRBV27 to TRBJ1-3, with 8 bases identical to TRBD1. The CDR3 is 16 residues long. Trimming at V came to 6 bases and at J to 3 bases, leaving 10 bases not matched to a gene. Germline CDR1 and CDR2: MNHEY and SMNVEV (reference sequence). The CDR3 DNA reads TGTGCCAGCAGCCACAGGGGGGGGGCAGGTGGAAACACCATATATTTT. Translation gives CASSHRGGAGGNTIYF.

CDR3 DNA: TGTGCCAGCAGCACCGGGACAACGACGTACCAAGAGACCCAGTACTTC. Translation gives CASSTGTTTYQETQYF. The rearrangement uses TRBV28 and TRBJ2-5, with D tentatively TRBD1 (6 bases). The CDR3 runs to 16 residues. The germline CDR1 and CDR2 sequences are MDHEN and SYDVKM. Trimming shortened V by 6 bases and J by 0 bases, and 17 bases separated the two germline ends.

This clone appeared many times. The J gene is TRBJ2-5, the V gene TRBV5-1; perhaps TRBD1 as D (6 bases). V dropped 2 bases and J dropped 4 bases, with 15 bases sitting between them. The germline V gene encodes CDR1 SGHRS and CDR2 YFSETQ. The CDR3 runs 15 residues. In DNA, the CDR3 is TGCGCCAGCAGCTTCAGGGGTAAGGTGGGAGAGACCCAGTACTTC. This codes for CASSFRGKVGETQYF.

The CDR3 spells CASSSQGTGELFF. CDR3 DNA sequence: TGTGCCAGCAGCTCACAGGGAACGGGGGAGCTGTTTTTT. V is TRBV2 and J is TRBJ2-2; D perhaps matches TRBD1 (6 bases). Trimming removed 6 bases from V and 8 bases from J, with 13 bases in between. This CDR3 contains 13 residues. CDR1 and CDR2 (germline): SNHLY, FYNNEI.

V and J are TRBV5-1 and TRBJ2-2; 8 bases map to TRBD2. V was clipped by 4 bases and J by 2 bases; unmatched bases: 7. The CDR3 is 16 amino acids. The germline V gene has CDR1 SGHRS and CDR2 YFSETQ. The CDR3 nucleotides are TGCGCCAGCAGCCGGGAGGGGCAGGGAAACACCGGGGAGCTGTTTTTT. This codes for CASSREGQGNTGELFF.

The V gene is TRBV11-1, the J gene TRBJ1-1; perhaps TRBD1 as D (5 bases). The V and J ends lost 5 bases and 0 bases respectively, with 7 bases between them. Germline CDR1 is SGHAT and CDR2 is FQDESV (reference sequence). CDR3 size: 13 residues. The CDR3 here is CASSRGMNTEAFF. The CDR3 nucleotides read TGTGCCAGCAGCAGGGGAATGAACACTGAAGCTTTCTTT.

The J gene is TRBJ2-7, the V gene TRBV5-5; D is possibly TRBD2 (6 bases). The CDR3 length is 14 residues. V lost 1 base and J 1 base, leaving 9 bases between the germline ends. In germline, CDR1 is SGHKS, CDR2 YYEKEE (reference sequence). CDR3 sequence reads: CASSLYGGSYEQYF. In DNA, the CDR3 is TGTGCCAGCAGCTTGTACGGGGGATCCTACGAGCAGTACTTC.

This chain connects TRBV4-1 to TRBJ2-3; 9 positions match TRBD2. Looked up from germline, CDR1 is MGHRA and CDR2 is YSYEKL. Trimming removed 4 bases from V and 5 bases from J; junction bases left unmatched: 13. The CDR3 is 17 amino acids. CDR3 sequence reads: CASSPSGVAGDEDTQYF. In DNA form, the CDR3 reads TGCGCCAGCAGCCCCTCCGGGGTAGCGGGGGATGAAGATACGCAGTATTTT.

V gene TRBV27 combines with J gene TRBJ1-1, with D possibly TRBD1 on 5 matching bases. V lost 8 bases to trimming and J lost 5 bases, with 15 bases between them. Germline CDR1 is MNHEY and CDR2 is SMNVEV (reference sequence). The CDR3 spans 13 residues. This CDR3 reads CASYTVGRTEAFF. CDR3 sequence (DNA): TGTGCCAGCTATACAGTGGGGCGGACTGAAGCTTTCTTT.

This clone occurred once. The chain recombines TRBV21-1 with TRBJ2-7; the DNA was not used to check the table's D call, TRBD1. TRBV21-1 is designated a pseudogene. This CDR3 region has 11 residues. The CDR3 sequence is CASSTNYEQYF. The CDR3 bases are TGTGCCAGCAGCACAAACTACGAGCAGTACTTC.

This chain joins TRBV5-4 and TRBJ2-5, with 10 nucleotides matching TRBD1. The CDR3 runs 15 residues. CDR1 is SGHNT and CDR2 is YYREEE in the germline V gene (reference sequence). The V segment lost 5 bases and the J segment 5 bases; nucleotides outside the gene matches: 9. The CDR3 here is CASSRDRGVGETQYF. The DNA for the CDR3 is TGTGCCAGCAGTAGGGACAGGGGAGTGGGCGAGACCCAGTACTTC.

The genes are TRBV11-3 and TRBJ1-1; D gene ambiguous. V was shortened by 3 bases and J by 0 bases, with 11 bases between the two germline ends. This CDR3 is 15 amino acids long. Per germline, CDR1 SGHNT and CDR2 YENEEA. CDR3 sequence reads: CASSFSGRMNTEAFF. The CDR3 DNA reads TGTGCCAGCAGCTTTTCGGGAAGGATGAACACTGAAGCTTTCTTT.

The V gene is TRBV5-1, the J gene TRBJ1-1, with TRBD1 matching 9 bases. V trimming: 5 bases; J trimming: 1 base; junction bases outside the gene matches: 6. This CDR3 comprises 15 residues. CDR1 SGHRS and CDR2 YFSETQ come from the germline V gene. The CDR3: CASRSTGGTNTEAFF. The CDR3 DNA is TGCGCCAGCAGATCTACAGGGGGCACGAACACTGAAGCTTTCTTT.

The chain joins TRBV20-1 to TRBJ2-1; 8 bases map to TRBD1. The germline gives CDR1 DFQATT, CDR2 SNEGSKA (reference sequence). Trimming took 6 bases from V and 10 from J; bases not matched to a gene: 5. The CDR3 length is 11 residues. In DNA, the CDR3 is TGCAGTGCCCCTGGACAGGGCGAGCAGTTCTTC. Amino acid sequence: CSAPGQGEQFF.

V gene TRBV3-1 (or the pseudogene TRBV3-2) combines with J gene TRBJ2-7, with D tentatively TRBD2 (6 bases). CDR1 LGHDT and CDR2 YNNKEL come from the germline V gene (reference sequence). This CDR3 comprises 16 residues. Trimming took off 4 bases at V and 1 base at J, with 17 bases between the two ends. CDR3: CASSPARGSTSYEQYF. CDR3 DNA: TGTGCCAGCAGCCCCGCGCGGGGAAGTACTTCCTACGAGCAGTACTTC.

This clone was seen once. The V and J genes are TRBV6-5 and TRBJ2-7, with TRBD1 matching 9 bases. The V segment lost 0 bases and the J segment 3 bases; nucleotides outside the gene matches: 3. CDR3 length equals 15 residues. Germline V lookup: CDR1 MNHEY, CDR2 SVGAGI. The DNA for the CDR3 is TGTGCCAGCAGTTACTCTGGACAGGGGATCTACGAGCAGTACTTC. Its protein product is CASSYSGQGIYEQYF.

This clone was counted a few times. The genes are TRBV6-1 and TRBJ1-1; no clear D gene. Germline CDR1 MNHNS, CDR2 SASEGT. There are 14 residues in the CDR3. The ends were cut back, 2 bases at V and 0 bases at J, with 7 bases in the middle. This CDR3 reads CASSELGVNTEAFF. The CDR3 coding sequence is TGTGCCAGCAGTGAATTGGGCGTGAACACTGAAGCTTTCTTT.

Concerning this clone itself: Other nucleotide sequences in the sample specify the same CDR3. V and J are TRBV7-9 and TRBJ1-3; D remains ambiguous. This CDR3 has 13 amino acids. Looked up from germline, CDR1 is SEHNR and CDR2 is FQNEAQ (reference sequence). Trimming left V 0 bases short and J 4 bases short, with 4 bases between. The CDR3 spells CASSLARGNTIYF. The CDR3 nucleotides read TGTGCCAGCAGCTTAGCGCGGGGAAACACCATATATTTT.

The chain employs TRBV6-1 and TRBJ2-3; a weak D match, TRBD2 (6 bases). Trimming pared 4 bases from V and 2 bases from J, leaving 16 bases between. Germline lookup yields CDR1 MNHNS and CDR2 SASEGT. This CDR3 has 16 amino acids. The CDR3 DNA sequence: TGTGCCAGCAGTGGAGCCAAGGGACTGACCACAGATACGCAGTATTTT. Protein: CASSGAKGLTTDTQYF.

The V call is TRBV27, the J call TRBJ2-7; D uncertain. Trimming left V 3 bases short and J 2 bases short, with 11 bases between. The CDR3 covers 14 residues. The germline V gene has CDR1 MNHEY and CDR2 SMNVEV (reference sequence). The CDR3 sequence: CASSLRPEAYEQYF. Here the CDR3 DNA reads TGTGCCAGCAGTTTGCGACCCGAGGCCTACGAGCAGTACTTC.

This clone was recorded a few times. The chain joins TRBV19 to TRBJ1-1; 7 bases match TRBD1. The CDR3 runs to 14 residues. CDR1 is LNHDA and CDR2 is SQIVND in the germline V gene (reference sequence). Trimming at V came to 8 bases and at J to 4 bases, leaving 10 bases not matched to a gene. CDR3 DNA: TGTGCCAGTCGACGCAGGGGGGATTTCACTGAAGCTTTCTTT. Translated: CASRRRGDFTEAFF.

This chain connects TRBV5-1 to TRBJ2-3; D gene unclear. The V and J ends lost 4 bases and 1 base respectively, with 7 bases between them. The CDR3 length is 13 residues. Germline V CDR1 and CDR2: SGHRS, YFSETQ. CDR3 sequence (DNA): TGCGCCAGCAGCACAATGGGCACAGATACGCAGTATTTT. Protein: CASSTMGTDTQYF. Based on the CDR3 plus reference TRBV5-1 and TRBJ2-3, the full variable domain is KAGVTQTPRYLIKTRGQQVTLSCSPISGHRSVSWYQQTPGQGLQFLFEYFSETQRNKGNFPGRFSGRQFSNSRSEMNVSTLELGDSALYLCASSTMGTDTQYFGPGTRLTVL.

V gene TRBV14 combines with J gene TRBJ2-7, with TRBD2 identical over 14 bases. Germline V lookup: CDR1 SGHDN, CDR2 FVKESK. This CDR3 is built from 19 residues. The V segment lost 2 bases and the J segment 5 bases; nucleotides outside the gene matches: 14. CDR3 coding DNA: TGTGCCAGCAGCCAATCTTTTCAGACTAGCGGGAGGGCCAAGGACGAGCAGTACTTC. It codes for CASSQSFQTSGRAKDEQYF.